This record covers a single TCR beta chain. No antigen is known for it. This sample was taken from a study of CD8+ T cells in alopecia areata. Study-level results: Administration of tofacitinib significantly diminished scalp clonality and expanded CD8+ clones within the top 100. Greater clonality was observed in lesional scalp samples, especially alopecia totalis/universalis, versus normal scalp.

CDR3 length: 15 residues. Trimming at V came to 7 bases and at J to 0 bases, leaving 6 bases not matched to a gene. Sequencing used cDNA as its template, made by extracting RNA and reverse transcribing it. Profiling relied on immunoSEQ multiplex PCR, and the TCRdb table lists in-frame clones only, not all of them. The sample holds some 200,000 clones, 58% seen once. Indicated treatment: oral pan-JAK inhibitor, 5-10 mg twice daily. PBMCs served as the source from which CD4+ and CD8+ T cells were sorted. The rearrangement joins TRBV23-1 to TRBJ1-5; 7 bases are a match to TRBD1. TRBV23-1 is given ORF status, its function remaining uncertain. The sequence derives from a human donor with alopecia areata. This specimen was CD4+ T cells sorted from blood, taken at week 24, from a patient treated with tofacitinib. The CDR3 DNA is TGCGCCAGCACCCAGGGACAGACTAGCAATCAGCCCCAGCATTTT. Translated, it gives CASTQGQTSNQPQHF.